The next 32 T cell receptor beta chains were all read from a single sample in a study of cytomegalovirus exposure and HLA in healthy donors. The PCR used 60 Vbeta and 13 Jbeta primers. Clones were read by immunoSEQ multiplex PCR, and TCRdb kept only the in-frame ones, dropping some. Of under 150,000 clones in the sample, about 82% are singletons; the top ten hold roughly 1.2%. Sequencing used PBMCs. The source is a boy between 10 and 17 years old in good health and CMV-seronegative.

This clone was found a few times. The genes are TRBV6-4 and TRBJ2-1; 10 nucleotides match TRBD2. Germline assignment: CDR1 MRHNA and CDR2 SNTAGT. The junction had 4 bases not matched to a gene; V was cut back by 2 bases and J by 6 bases. The CDR3 has 15 amino acids. CDR3: CASSDDLAGVNEQFF. The CDR3 DNA follows: TGTGCCAGCAGTGACGATCTAGCGGGAGTCAATGAGCAGTTCTTC.

CDR3 sequence reads: CASSLDRGPHTEAFF. CDR3 sequence (DNA): TGTGCCAGCAGCTTAGACAGGGGGCCTCACACTGAAGCTTTCTTT. The chain uses TRBV7-9 and TRBJ1-1; 9 bases are shared with TRBD1. The CDR3 is 15 residues long. The germline CDR1 and CDR2 sequences are SEHNR and FQNEAQ (reference sequence). The J segment lost 3 bases and the V segment lost 1 base, leaving 3 bases of the junction unmatched. Drawing the rest from reference TRBV7-9 and TRBJ1-1, the complete variable domain is DTGVSQNPRHKITKRGQNVTFRCDPISEHNRLYWYRQTLGQGPEFLTYFQNEAQLEKSRLLSDRFSAERPKGSFSTLEIQRTEQGDSAMYLCASSLDRGPHTEAFFGQGTRLTVV.

The chain is built from TRBV2 and TRBJ2-2; D is undetermined. This CDR3 contains 12 residues. Germline CDR1 is SNHLY and CDR2 is FYNNEI. V was clipped by 6 bases and J by 6 bases, with 8 bases between them. CDR3 sequence: CASREPAGELFF. DNA for the CDR3: TGTGCCAGCAGGGAGCCTGCCGGGGAGCTGTTTTTT. Based on the CDR3 plus reference TRBV2 and TRBJ2-2, the full variable domain is EPEVTQTPSHQVTQMGQEVILRCVPISNHLYFYWYRQILGQKVEFLVSFYNNEISEKSEIFDDQFSVERPDGSNFTLKIRSTKLEDSAMYFCASREPAGELFFGEGSRLTVL.

The chain recombines TRBV19 with TRBJ2-1; 10 bases fit TRBD2. This CDR3 is 13 amino acids long. Germline CDR1 LNHDA, CDR2 SQIVND (reference sequence). With 7 bases clipped from V and 10 bases from J, the junction kept 7 bases outside the gene matches. Written as DNA, the CDR3 is TGTGCCAGTACTCAAGCGGGGGGGGCGGAGCAGTTCTTC. Translated, it gives CASTQAGGAEQFF.

V and J are TRBV7-9 and TRBJ1-5; 10 bases map to TRBD1. The J segment lost 3 bases and the V segment lost 4 bases, leaving 3 bases of the junction unmatched. The germline CDR1 and CDR2 sequences are SEHNR and FQNEAQ (reference sequence). This CDR3 region has 15 residues. CDR3 sequence (DNA): TGTGCCAGCAGCTCGGGACAGGGGTTCAATCAGCCCCAGCATTTT. Its translation is CASSSGQGFNQPQHF.

V is TRBV30 and J is TRBJ2-2; TRBD1 agrees at 9 bases. The CDR3 covers 15 residues. CDR1 is GTSNPN and CDR2 is SVGIG in the germline V gene (reference sequence). V was pared by 5 bases and J by 6 bases, with 10 bases of the junction left unmatched. The CDR3 reads CAWGGTGRSSGELFF. CDR3 nucleotides: TGTGCCTGGGGTGGGACAGGGCGCTCGTCCGGGGAGCTGTTTTTT.

DNA for the CDR3: TGTGCCAGCAGTGAAGGGTTCCCCGCGCCCTACGAGCAGTACTTC. It codes for CASSEGFPAPYEQYF. The rearrangement links TRBV2 to TRBJ2-7; D is ambiguous. The CDR3 is made up of 15 amino acids. V shed 1 base and J shed 2 bases, with 12 bases lying between them. Germline assignment: CDR1 SNHLY and CDR2 FYNNEI.

This chain uses TRBV30 with TRBJ2-7, with no clear D. Looked up from germline, CDR1 is GTSNPN and CDR2 is SVGIG (reference sequence). The V and J ends lost 2 bases and 0 bases respectively, with 11 bases between them. The CDR3 extends over 14 amino acids. The CDR3 loop reads CAWSPGSSSYEQYF. The CDR3 DNA reads TGTGCCTGGAGTCCCGGGTCGAGCTCCTACGAGCAGTACTTC.

The chain uses TRBV27 and TRBJ2-7; no definite D call. Germline CDR1 MNHEY, CDR2 SMNVEV (reference sequence). This CDR3 contains 15 residues. Trimming removed 6 bases from V and 2 bases from J, with 17 bases in between. The CDR3 here is CASSFGGEYPYEQYF. The DNA for the CDR3 is TGTGCCAGCAGCTTTGGTGGAGAGTATCCCTACGAGCAGTACTTC.

The chain links TRBV30 to TRBJ1-2, with TRBD1 matching over 9 bases. CDR1 is GTSNPN, CDR2 SVGIG, per germline (reference sequence). The CDR3 runs 14 residues. V shed 3 bases, J shed 4 bases, and the junction held 6 bases outside the gene matches. The CDR3 DNA reads TGTGCCTGGAGCAGACAGGGGGGTGGCTATGGCTACACCTTC. This gives the protein CAWSRQGGGYGYTF.

The gene calls are TRBV2 and TRBJ1-1, with D unresolved. CDR1 is SNHLY and CDR2 is FYNNEI in the germline V gene. The V and J ends lost 2 bases and 9 bases respectively, with 13 bases between them. The CDR3 is 13 amino acids. The CDR3 sequence: CASSEMRGSQAFF. The CDR3 DNA follows: TGTGCCAGCAGTGAAATGCGAGGGAGTCAAGCTTTCTTT.

The gene calls are TRBV4-2 and TRBJ2-3, with 7 positions matching TRBD2. The ends lost 1 base at V and 3 bases at J; junction bases unmatched: 7. The CDR3 is made up of 16 amino acids. CDR1 and CDR2 from the germline V gene are LGHNA and YNFKEQ. Written as DNA, the CDR3 is TGTGCCAGCAGCCAAGTGTCTAGCGGCCGTACAGATACGCAGTATTTT. The encoded protein is CASSQVSSGRTDTQYF.

This rearrangement joins TRBV6-1 to TRBJ2-7; the match to TRBD1 covers 7 bases. Germline V gives CDR1 MNHNS, CDR2 SASEGT. The V gene end was trimmed by 1 base and the J gene end by 5 bases; junction bases not matched to a gene: 8. The length of the CDR3 is 15 residues. The CDR3: CASSEGGGGRDEQYF. CDR3 in DNA: TGTGCCAGCAGTGAAGGAGGGGGCGGAAGAGACGAGCAGTACTTC.

The chain combines TRBV6-1 with TRBJ1-5; 8 bases are shared with TRBD1. V lost 4 bases and J lost 6; bases outside the gene matches: 5. This CDR3 is built from 14 residues. Germline lookup yields CDR1 MNHNS and CDR2 SASEGT. The CDR3 sequence is CASSGTGSSQPQHF. In nucleotides, the CDR3 is TGTGCCAGCAGTGGGACAGGGAGTAGTCAGCCCCAGCATTTT.

This clone was recorded a few times. The chain has TRBV4-1 and TRBJ2-3; a weak D match, TRBD1 (5 bases). Trimming stripped 0 bases from V and 3 bases from J, with 7 bases between. The CDR3 has 14 amino acids. CDR1 and CDR2 from the germline V gene are MGHRA and YSYEKL. CDR3 loop: CASSQDKGTDTQYF. The CDR3 DNA is TGCGCCAGCAGCCAAGATAAGGGGACAGATACGCAGTATTTT.

This rearrangement joins TRBV4-2 to TRBJ2-1; TRBD2 matches 7 bases. CDR3 length equals 11 residues. V shed 4 bases and J 10 bases; nucleotides not matched to a gene: 1. Germline CDR1 and CDR2: LGHNA and YNFKEQ. The CDR3: CASSRGGEQFF. CDR3 nucleotide sequence: TGTGCCAGCAGCCGGGGGGGGGAGCAGTTCTTC.

The count of this clone is one. This rearrangement joins TRBV7-9 to TRBJ2-3; the match to TRBD2 covers 7 bases. Germline V gene sequence: CDR1 SEHNR, CDR2 FQNEAQ (reference sequence). J was trimmed by 1 base and V by 1 base; bases with no gene match: 14. The length of the CDR3 is 19 residues. CDR3 sequence reads: CASSLGVGGGSRGTDTQYF. CDR3 DNA sequence: TGTGCCAGCAGCTTAGGGGTCGGTGGCGGGAGTAGGGGCACAGATACGCAGTATTTT.

This rearrangement joins TRBV10-3 to TRBJ2-7; 8 bases are shared with TRBD2. Germline loops: CDR1 ENHRY, CDR2 SYGVKD. The CDR3 is made up of 13 amino acids. J lost 3 bases, V lost 3 bases, and 1 base had no gene match. The CDR3 region has the DNA TGTGCCATCAGTGACGGGACTAGCTACGAGCAGTACTTC. This gives the protein CAISDGTSYEQYF.

The chain has TRBV19 and TRBJ2-7; 7 nucleotides agree with TRBD1. The V gene end was trimmed by 6 bases and the J gene end by 8 bases; junction bases not matched to a gene: 16. The CDR3 is made up of 15 amino acids. Per the germline V gene, CDR1 is LNHDA and CDR2 is SQIVND (reference sequence). The CDR3 nucleotides read TGTGCCAGTAGCCCAAAAGGGGACAGCCCCTCTCAGCAGTACTTC. It specifies CASSPKGDSPSQQYF.

The chain is built from TRBV9 and TRBJ2-3; 8 nucleotides align to TRBD2. CDR3 length equals 15 residues. From germline, CDR1 is SGDLS and CDR2 YYNGEE. The ends lost 5 bases at V and 3 bases at J; junction bases unmatched: 8. For the CDR3, the DNA is TGTGCCAGCAGTCTCCGGGGGGGCGGGACAGATACGCAGTATTTT. Its translation: CASSLRGGGTDTQYF.

The chain links TRBV5-4 to TRBJ1-2, with TRBD1 as a possible D gene (5 bases). Trimming cost V 4 bases and J 8 bases, with 12 bases left between them. Looked up from germline, CDR1 is SGHNT and CDR2 is YYREEE (reference sequence). This CDR3 has 12 amino acids. CDR3 protein: CASSGGGGGYTF. CDR3 nucleotides: TGTGCCAGCAGCGGGGGGGGAGGGGGCTACACCTTC.

The chain combines TRBV4-2 with TRBJ1-6, with a tentative D call TRBD1 (6 bases). Germline CDR1 LGHNA, CDR2 YNFKEQ. The CDR3 has 16 residues. V was clipped by 2 bases and J by 7 bases, with 15 bases between them. For the CDR3, the DNA is TGTGCCAGCAGCCAAAATCCGGGACAACCAAATTCACCCCTCCACTTT. Its translation is CASSQNPGQPNSPLHF.

This clone was seen once. The chain combines TRBV10-3 with TRBJ1-1, with TRBD1 identical over 11 bases. V gave up 4 bases and J gave up 4 bases; unmatched junction bases: 8. This CDR3 contains 16 residues. Germline-derived CDR1 and CDR2 are ENHRY and SYGVKD. CDR3 in DNA: TGTGCCATCAGTGGCCGGGACAGGGGGTATGGCACTGAAGCTTTCTTT. This translates into CAISGRDRGYGTEAFF.

V is TRBV4-1 and J is TRBJ2-5, with D tentatively TRBD2 (6 bases). Trimming took off 4 bases at V and 5 bases at J, with 17 bases between the two ends. This CDR3 has 15 residues. Germline V gives CDR1 MGHRA, CDR2 YSYEKL. This CDR3 reads CASSRLYGGGETQYF. CDR3 bases: TGCGCCAGCAGCCGCCTTTACGGGGGTGGGGAGACCCAGTACTTC.

V usage is TRBV2 and J usage is TRBJ2-1; D not certain. The germline V and J ends were trimmed by 7 bases and 9 bases, with 7 bases remaining between them. The CDR3 length is 10 residues. The germline V gene has CDR1 SNHLY and CDR2 FYNNEI. CDR3 sequence reads: CASMGVEQFF. CDR3 DNA sequence: TGTGCCAGCATGGGCGTTGAGCAGTTCTTC. The entire variable domain, with the rest obtained from reference TRBV2 and TRBJ2-1, is as follows: EPEVTQTPSHQVTQMGQEVILRCVPISNHLYFYWYRQILGQKVEFLVSFYNNEISEKSEIFDDQFSVERPDGSNFTLKIRSTKLEDSAMYFCASMGVEQFFGPGTRLTVL.

Here the CDR3 reads CASLFPGDYTGELFF. In nucleotides, the CDR3 is TGTGCCAGCCTCTTCCCAGGGGATTACACCGGGGAGCTGTTTTTT. The rearrangement uses TRBV6-4 and TRBJ2-2, with D maybe TRBD1 (6 bases). CDR1 MRHNA and CDR2 SNTAGT come from the germline V gene. Trimming shortened V by 8 bases and J by 3 bases, and 16 bases separated the two germline ends. CDR3 length: 15 amino acids.

The rearrangement uses TRBV29-1 and TRBJ2-5; possible D gene TRBD2, 5 bases. Germline-derived CDR1 and CDR2 are SQVTM and ANQGSEA. V lost 1 base, J lost 2 bases, and 5 bases lay in between. This CDR3 comprises 12 residues. CDR3 sequence: CSVEGTQETQYF. The DNA of the CDR3 is TGCAGCGTTGAAGGGACTCAAGAGACCCAGTACTTC.

The rearrangement joins TRBV29-1 to TRBJ2-5, with 8 nucleotides matching TRBD2. The junction had 5 bases not matched to a gene; V was cut back by 7 bases and J by 7 bases. The germline V gene encodes CDR1 SQVTM and CDR2 ANQGSEA. The CDR3 runs to 11 residues. CDR3 sequence reads: CSALTSGTQYF. For the CDR3, the DNA is TGCAGCGCTCTAACTAGCGGGACCCAGTACTTC.

Comment on this clone: The junction shows a germline mismatch at one end, possibly a read error. This chain links TRBV30 with TRBJ2-1, with 9 bases matching TRBD1. Germline-derived CDR1 and CDR2 are GTSNPN and SVGIG (reference sequence). This CDR3 spans 14 amino acids. CDR3 loop: CAWITGGAYNGQFF. In DNA form, the CDR3 reads TGTGCCTGGATAACAGGGGGCGCTTACAATGGGCAGTTCTTC. Full variable domain (missing parts from reference TRBV30 and TRBJ2-1): SQTIHQWPATLVQPVGSPLSLECTVEGTSNPNLYWYRQAAGRGLQLLFYSVGIGQISSEVPQNLSASRPQDRQFILSSKKLLLSDSGFYLCAWITGGAYNGQFFGPGTRLTVL.

The chain carries TRBV7-2 and TRBJ2-1, with a possible D match to TRBD2 (6 bases). CDR1 is SGHTA, CDR2 FQGNSA, per germline. The CDR3 totals 15 residues. The germline V and J ends were trimmed by 5 bases and 0 bases, with 11 bases remaining between them. CDR3: CASSAEGSSYNEQFF. DNA for the CDR3: TGTGCCAGCAGCGCGGAGGGGAGCTCCTACAATGAGCAGTTCTTC.

This sequence joins TRBV20-1 and TRBJ1-1; no clear D. CDR1 and CDR2 from the germline V gene are DFQATT and SNEGSKA (reference sequence). The V end was cut by 4 bases, the J end by 9 bases, with 12 bases between. CDR3 length equals 11 residues. CDR3 nucleotides: TGCAGTGCTACCGCCGGGATGAAAGCTTTCTTT. Translated, it gives CSATAGMKAFF.

The chain has TRBV6-5 and TRBJ2-1, with 7 bases fitting TRBD2. Per germline, CDR1 MNHEY and CDR2 SVGAGI. Trimming cost V 6 bases and J 7 bases; bases outside gene matches: 3. The CDR3 loop spans 12 amino acids. The CDR3 coding sequence is TGTGCCAGCAGCCCAGCGGGGAATGAGCAGTTCTTC. Translated, it gives CASSPAGNEQFF.